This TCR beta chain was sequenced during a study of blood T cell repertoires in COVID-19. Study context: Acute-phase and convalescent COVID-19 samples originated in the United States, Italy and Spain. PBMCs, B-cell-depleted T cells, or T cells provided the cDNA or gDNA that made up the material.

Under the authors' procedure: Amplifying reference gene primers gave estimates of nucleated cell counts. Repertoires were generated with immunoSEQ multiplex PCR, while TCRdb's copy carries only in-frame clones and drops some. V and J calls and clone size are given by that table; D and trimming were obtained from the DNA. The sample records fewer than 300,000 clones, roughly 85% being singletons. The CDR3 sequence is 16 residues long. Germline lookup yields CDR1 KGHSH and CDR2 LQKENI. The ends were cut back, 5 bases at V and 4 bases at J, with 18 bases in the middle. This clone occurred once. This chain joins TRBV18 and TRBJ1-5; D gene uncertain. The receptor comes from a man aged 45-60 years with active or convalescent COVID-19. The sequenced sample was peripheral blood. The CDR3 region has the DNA TGTGCCAGCTCAGCGAGGGCGATAAATGGGAATCAGCCCCAGCATTTT. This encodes CASSARAINGNQPQHF.